This entry features one TCR beta chain sequence. These data come from a study of blood T cell repertoires in COVID-19. For the study at large: The United States, Italy and Spain provided the acute and convalescent COVID-19 samples.

CDR1 and CDR2 (germline): MDHEN, SYDVKM. V lost 2 bases, J lost 4 bases, and 8 bases lay in between. The CDR3 consists of 13 residues. Profiling relied on immunoSEQ multiplex PCR, and the TCRdb table lists in-frame clones only, not all of them. Of fewer than 150,000 clones in the sample, approximately 86% were seen once. This chain joins TRBV28 and TRBJ1-1, with TRBD1 as a possible D gene (5 bases). This sequence originates from a human donor in a cohort sampled during active COVID-19. What was sequenced was peripheral blood. The CDR3 bases are TGTGCCAGCAGTTTAGGGGGAGGCACTGAAGCTTTCTTT. Translation gives CASSLGGGTEAFF.